This T cell receptor (beta chain) was captured by sequencing in a study of shared clonotypes between healthy human individuals. Study context: The donor pool was made up of a couple of women and three men aged 18 to 49. Donors had three CD4 naive, three CD4 memory, two CD8 naive and one CD8 memory plate apiece.

The CDR3 spans 14 residues. V shed 5 bases and J 5 bases; nucleotides not matched to a gene: 7. CDR1 is LNHDA and CDR2 is SQIVND in the germline V gene (reference sequence). A note on this clone: Other DNA sequences in the same sample also yield this CDR3.

It was at deep level that the assay was run. Assay: immunoSEQ multiplex PCR; the TCRdb copy retains only in-frame clones and omits some. Of around 750,000 clones detected, under 80% appear once; the ten largest clones hold approximately 1.7%. This receptor was obtained from a woman aged 30 to 39 in good health. The sample was memory CD4+ T cells sorted from blood. Subset reported: CD45RA-negative fraction. This chain joins TRBV19 and TRBJ2-5, with 8 bases aligning to TRBD1. As DNA, the CDR3 is TGTGCCAGTAGTTCCAGGGGGCGCAGGGAGACCCAGTACTTC. This translates into CASSSRGRRETQYF.